Below, 14 T cell receptor beta chains from the same sample are listed, as sequenced in a study of blood T cell repertoires in COVID-19. Method: immunoSEQ multiplex PCR; TCRdb's copy keeps in-frame clones and lacks some. The table records over 300,000 clones, around 89% of them present only once. The sequenced material came from PBMCs or T cells enriched from blood (not recorded which). These TCRs come from a woman between 40 and 55 years old who had recovered from COVID-19.

The table lists this clone with a few counts. This chain links TRBV7-9 with TRBJ2-1; 9 positions match TRBD2. Per germline, CDR1 SEHNR and CDR2 FQNEAQ (reference sequence). The CDR3 consists of 18 residues. V lost 1 base and J lost 0; bases outside the gene matches: 7. CDR3 DNA sequence: TGTGCCAGCAGCTTAGATGCTAGCGGGATTAGCTCCTACAATGAGCAGTTCTTC. It is translated as CASSLDASGISSYNEQFF.

This clone was observed a single time. This chain joins TRBV19 and TRBJ2-3, with 10 nucleotides matching TRBD2. V lost 4 bases, J lost 6 bases, and 1 base stayed unmatched. CDR1 and CDR2 (germline): LNHDA, SQIVND (reference sequence). The CDR3 is 13 residues long. CDR3 sequence (DNA): TGTGCCAGTAGTAGTAGCGGGAGGGATACGCAGTATTTT. It encodes CASSSSGRDTQYF.

This clone was seen only once. This chain joins TRBV7-2 and TRBJ2-7; D may be TRBD2 (6 bases). The V end lost 0 bases, the J end lost 3 bases, and 12 bases lay between the germline ends. The CDR3 covers 15 residues. Germline V gene data show CDR1 as SGHTA and CDR2 as FQGNSA. The DNA of the CDR3 is TGTGCCAGCAGCTTAGCGGGGTGGAGGGACTACGAGCAGTACTTC. It translates to CASSLAGWRDYEQYF.

The genes are TRBV5-6 and TRBJ2-7; perhaps TRBD1 as D (7 bases). Germline V gene lookup returns CDR1 SGHDT and CDR2 YYEEEE. The CDR3 sequence is 14 residues long. The V end lost 4 bases, the J end lost 7 bases, and 18 bases lay between the germline ends. CDR3 amino acids: CASSAGQFPGEQYF. In DNA form, the CDR3 reads TGTGCCAGCAGCGCGGGACAGTTCCCGGGGGAGCAGTACTTC.

The V call is TRBV16, the J call TRBJ2-6; tentative D call: TRBD2 (6 bases). The CDR3 length is 19 residues. Trimming took 7 bases from V and 0 from J, leaving 22 bases between them. Per germline, CDR1 KGHSY and CDR2 FQNENV. The CDR3: CASTRRDGAFNSGANVLTF. The CDR3 nucleotides read TGTGCCAGCACACGGCGGGATGGGGCCTTCAACTCTGGGGCCAACGTCCTGACTTTC.

Comment on this clone: Other DNA sequences in this specimen translate into the identical CDR3. The V and J genes are TRBV7-2 and TRBJ2-3; TRBD1 agrees at 11 bases. V lost 5 bases to trimming and J lost 1 base; unmatched junction nucleotides: 2. Germline V CDR1 and CDR2: SGHTA, FQGNSA. The CDR3 length is 15 residues. The CDR3 region has the DNA TGTGCCAGCAGCCCGGACAGGGGGCGCACAGATACGCAGTATTTT. Translating it yields CASSPDRGRTDTQYF.

This clone was counted a single time. The rearrangement joins TRBV7-2 to TRBJ2-7; 9 nucleotides line up with TRBD2. The germline V gene has CDR1 SGHTA and CDR2 FQGNSA. J gave up 0 bases and V 10 bases, and 16 bases lay outside the gene matches. The CDR3 covers 17 residues. CDR3 DNA: TGTGCCACTTCATTAATGGGAACTAGCGGGTTCTCCTACGAGCAGTACTTC. Translated, it gives CATSLMGTSGFSYEQYF. Drawing the rest from reference TRBV7-2 and TRBJ2-7, the complete variable domain is GAGVSQSPSNKVTEKGKDVELRCDPISGHTALYWYRQSLGQGLEFLIYFQGNSAPDKSGLPSDRFSAERTGGSVSTLTIQRTQQEDSAVYLCATSLMGTSGFSYEQYFGPGTRLTVT.

The chain couples TRBV4-3 to TRBJ1-3; 8 bases map to TRBD1. The V gene end was trimmed by 0 bases and the J gene end by 4 bases; junction bases not matched to a gene: 5. The germline CDR1 and CDR2 sequences are LGHNA and YSLEER. The CDR3 runs 16 residues. Here the CDR3 DNA reads TGCGCCAGCAGCCAAGATTCCAGGGGGCCAGGAAACACCATATATTTT. Amino acids: CASSQDSRGPGNTIYF.

V gene TRBV7-3 combines with J gene TRBJ2-1, with TRBD1 as a possible D gene (5 bases). Trimming removed 5 bases at V and 5 bases at J, with 10 bases between. Germline V CDR1 and CDR2: SGHTA, FQGTGA. The CDR3 runs to 13 residues. CDR3 in amino acids: CASSQTDNNEQFF. The CDR3 DNA sequence: TGTGCCAGCAGCCAAACGGACAACAATGAGCAGTTCTTC. Supplemented by reference TRBV7-3 and TRBJ2-1, the full variable domain reads GAGVSQTPSNKVTEKGKYVELRCDPISGHTALYWYRQSLGQGPEFLIYFQGTGAADDSGLPNDRFFAVRPEGSVSTLKIQRTERGDSAVYLCASSQTDNNEQFFGPGTRLTVL.

V gene TRBV15 combines with J gene TRBJ2-2; 7 bases are a match to TRBD1. CDR1 LNHNV and CDR2 YYDKDF come from the germline V gene (reference sequence). V shed 3 bases, J shed 7 bases, and the junction held 11 bases outside the gene matches. CDR3 length: 16 amino acids. The CDR3 spells CATSRGDRARSGELFF. The CDR3 DNA is TGTGCCACCAGCAGGGGTGACAGGGCGCGGAGCGGGGAGCTGTTTTTT. Full variable domain (rest looked up from reference TRBV15 and TRBJ2-2): DAMVIQNPRYQVTQFGKPVTLSCSQTLNHNVMYWYQQKSSQAPKLLFHYYDKDFNNEADTPDNFQSRRPNTSFCFLDIRSPGLGDTAMYLCATSRGDRARSGELFFGEGSRLTVL.

V and J are TRBV6-2 or TRBV6-3 and TRBJ2-3, with 12 positions matching TRBD2. The CDR3 is 17 amino acids. V lost 2 bases, J lost 0 bases, and 3 bases stayed unmatched. In germline, CDR1 is MNHEY, CDR2 SVGEGT. The CDR3 reads CASSYGLAGPSTDTQYF. The CDR3 bases are TGTGCCAGCAGTTACGGACTAGCGGGGCCTAGCACAGATACGCAGTATTTT.

V is TRBV11-2 and J is TRBJ1-1; the match to TRBD1 covers 7 bases. V was pared by 5 bases and J by 4 bases, with 10 bases of the junction left unmatched. Germline V gives CDR1 SGHAT, CDR2 FQNNGV. The CDR3 totals 15 residues. The DNA for the CDR3 is TGTGCCAGCAGCCACGATGACAGGGTGCTCACTGAAGCTTTCTTT. It yields the protein CASSHDDRVLTEAFF. The complete variable domain, with remaining parts taken from reference TRBV11-2 and TRBJ1-1, reads EAGVAQSPRYKIIEKRQSVAFWCNPISGHATLYWYQQILGQGPKLLIQFQNNGVVDDSQLPKDRFSAERLKGVDSTLKIQPAKLEDSAVYLCASSHDDRVLTEAFFGQGTRLTVV.

The chain uses TRBV19 and TRBJ1-6; D is uncertain. Germline V gene lookup returns CDR1 LNHDA and CDR2 SQIVND (reference sequence). V lost 8 bases to trimming and J lost 0 bases, with 8 bases between them. The CDR3 contains 14 residues. The CDR3 loop is CASLGSSYNSPLHF. CDR3 in DNA: TGTGCCAGTCTCGGGAGCTCCTATAATTCACCCCTCCACTTT.

The rearrangement links TRBV19 to TRBJ2-1, with D tentatively TRBD2 (5 bases). Germline lookup yields CDR1 LNHDA and CDR2 SQIVND (reference sequence). This CDR3 contains 14 residues. The ends were cut back, 10 bases at V and 1 base at J, with 14 bases in the middle. This chain's CDR3 is CATRPGYSYNEQFF. CDR3 DNA: TGTGCCACCCGCCCGGGGTATTCCTACAATGAGCAGTTCTTC.